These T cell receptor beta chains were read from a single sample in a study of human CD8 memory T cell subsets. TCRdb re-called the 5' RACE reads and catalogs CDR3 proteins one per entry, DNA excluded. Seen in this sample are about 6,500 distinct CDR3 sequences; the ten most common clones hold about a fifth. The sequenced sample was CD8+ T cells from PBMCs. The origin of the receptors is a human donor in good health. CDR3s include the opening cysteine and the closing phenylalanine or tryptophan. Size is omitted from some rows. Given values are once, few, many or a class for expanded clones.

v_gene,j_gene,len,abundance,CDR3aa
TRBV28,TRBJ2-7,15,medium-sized,CASRSGQGVTYEQYF
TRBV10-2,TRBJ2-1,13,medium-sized,CASEGSGYNEQFF
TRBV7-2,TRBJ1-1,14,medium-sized,CASSFDYLGTEAFF
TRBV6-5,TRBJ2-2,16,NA,CASSYVRRSEHRELFF
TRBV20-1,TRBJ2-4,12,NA,CSASFQGNIQYF
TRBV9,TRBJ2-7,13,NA,CASSVSGRDEQYF
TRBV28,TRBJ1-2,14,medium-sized,CASSKNFGGYGYTF
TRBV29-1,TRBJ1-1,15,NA,CSVALTFGDSTEAFF
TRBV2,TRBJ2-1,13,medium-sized,CADSGPDWNEQFF
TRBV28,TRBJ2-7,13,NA,CASSFQGYYEQYF
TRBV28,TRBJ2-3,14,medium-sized,CASSSPFSGGTQYF